These 32 T cell receptor beta chains originate from one sample sequenced in a study of blood T cells in healthy people across ages. With a J-beta primer mix and a sample-barcoded 5' primer, a second PCR ran about 7 to 12 cycles. One entry per CDR3 protein results from TCRdb running MiXCR on the 5' RACE reads. The sample includes roughly 680,000 distinct CDR3 sequences, under 25% of them seen just once. The specimen sequenced was blood. These receptor sequences come from a man aged 70 or older in good health.

The V call is TRBV20-1, the J call TRBJ2-3; 10 bases line up with TRBD2. CDR1 is DFQATT, CDR2 SNEGSKA, per germline (reference sequence). This CDR3 comprises 16 residues. Trimming removed 1 base from V and 2 bases from J; junction bases left unmatched: 6. In DNA form, the CDR3 reads TGCAGTGCTAGAGGGTTACTAGCGGGACTCACAGATACGCAGTATTTT. Translation gives CSARGLLAGLTDTQYF.

The chain links TRBV6-2 or TRBV6-3 to TRBJ2-5, with 7 bases fitting TRBD1. Germline assignment: CDR1 MNHEY and CDR2 SVGEGT. V lost 6 bases and J lost 1; bases outside the gene matches: 8. CDR3 length: 15 amino acids. DNA of the CDR3: TGTGCCAGCAGCCTAGGACAGGCCCCCCAAGAGACCCAGTACTTC. Translated, it gives CASSLGQAPQETQYF.

The rearrangement links TRBV27 to TRBJ2-3; D is undetermined. This CDR3 spans 11 amino acids. Deletions cut 7 bases from V and 0 bases from J, with 2 bases between. The germline CDR1 and CDR2 sequences are MNHEY and SMNVEV (reference sequence). The CDR3 DNA reads TGTGCCAGCAATAGCACAGATACGCAGTATTTT. Translating gives CASNSTDTQYF.

This clonotype showed up just a few times. This sequence joins TRBV6-2 or TRBV6-3 and TRBJ1-2; D is unclear. V was shortened by 6 bases and J by 7 bases, with 12 bases between the two germline ends. CDR3 size: 12 residues. Looked up from germline, CDR1 is MNHEY and CDR2 is SVGEGT. DNA of the CDR3: TGTGCCAGCAGACGAGAAGCTGGTGGCTACACCTTC. Encoded protein: CASRREAGGYTF.

The V and J genes are TRBV5-1 and TRBJ2-4; 9 bases are a match to TRBD2. V shed 4 bases and J 6 bases; nucleotides not matched to a gene: 8. The CDR3 extends over 15 amino acids. Germline assignment: CDR1 SGHRS and CDR2 YFSETQ. In nucleotides, the CDR3 is TGCGCCAGCAGCCAGGTAGCGGGAGCGGGAAACATTCAGTACTTC. This sequence encodes CASSQVAGAGNIQYF.

V usage is TRBV9 and J usage is TRBJ2-5, with TRBD1 matching 11 bases. This CDR3 is built from 16 residues. With 3 bases clipped from V and 4 bases from J, the junction kept 8 bases outside the gene matches. CDR1 SGDLS and CDR2 YYNGEE come from the germline V gene. CDR3 residues: CASSAGGQGARETQYF. In DNA form, the CDR3 reads TGTGCCAGCAGCGCAGGTGGACAGGGGGCGCGAGAGACCCAGTACTTC.

In regard to this clonotype: One end of the junction fails to match germline, which may point to a read error. The V and J genes are TRBV7-7 and TRBJ2-6; D is ambiguous. CDR1 SSHAT and CDR2 FNYEAQ come from the germline V gene (reference sequence). The CDR3 length is 18 residues. The CDR3 nucleotides are TGTGCTAGCAGCTTAGATCCACCTTCCCTCTCTGGGGCCAACGTCCTGACTTTC. Its translation: CASSLDPPSLSGANVLTF. Together with reference TRBV7-7 and TRBJ2-6, the CDR3 gives the full variable domain: GAGVSQSPRYKVTKRGQDVTLRCDPISSHATLYWYQQALGQGPEFLTYFNYEAQPDKSGLPSDRFSAERPEGSISTLTIQRTEQRDSAMYRCASSLDPPSLSGANVLTFGAGSRLTVL.

J is TRBJ2-7 and V is TRBV4-2; 14 bases align to TRBD2. Germline values: CDR1 LGHNA, CDR2 YNFKEQ. Unmatched junction bases numbered 11, after V lost 2 bases and J lost 2 bases. This CDR3 region has 19 residues. The CDR3 region is CASSQPAGTSGRGAYEQYF. As DNA, the CDR3 is TGTGCCAGCAGCCAACCCGCCGGGACTAGCGGGAGAGGCGCCTACGAGCAGTACTTC.

The chain uses TRBV5-1 and TRBJ2-5; D is ambiguous. The J call is in doubt because the DNA end fits TRBJ2-7 better. From germline, CDR1 is SGHRS and CDR2 YFSETQ. The CDR3 is 13 amino acids. The CDR3 nucleotides are TGCGCCAGCAGCTTGCCAGGCTCGGACGAGCAGTACTTC. It yields the protein CASSLPGSDEQYF.

This chain uses TRBV20-1 with TRBJ2-5; D might be TRBD1 (6 bases). CDR3 size: 14 residues. CDR1 and CDR2 from the germline V gene are DFQATT and SNEGSKA (reference sequence). V gave up 2 bases and J gave up 2 bases, with 12 bases separating them. The CDR3 nucleotides are TGCAGTGCTAGACCAGGGGTCAGGCAAGAGACCCAGTACTTC. Its protein is CSARPGVRQETQYF.

The V gene is TRBV19, the J gene TRBJ1-2; TRBD1 might be the D (6 bases). With 4 bases removed from V and 2 bases from J, the gap between germline ends came to 17 bases. The CDR3 runs 16 residues. Germline CDR1 is LNHDA and CDR2 is SQIVND (reference sequence). This CDR3 reads CASSKGDPIVNYGYTF. CDR3 coding DNA: TGTGCCAGTAGTAAGGGGGACCCTATCGTCAACTATGGCTACACCTTC.

The table lists this clonotype with a few counts. The junction and the germline gene differ at one end; a read error may be behind it. The chain combines TRBV6-1 with TRBJ1-6; D is perhaps TRBD1 (5 bases). Germline assignment: CDR1 MNHNS and CDR2 SASEGT. The CDR3 totals 16 residues. CDR3 region: CVSREQASPYNSPLHF. CDR3 nucleotides: TGTGTCAGCAGGGAACAGGCTAGCCCCTATAATTCACCCCTCCACTTT.

The genes are TRBV20-1 and TRBJ2-5, with a tentative D call TRBD2 (6 bases). The DNA end is more similar to TRBJ2-7, so the J call may be wrong. Germline-derived CDR1 and CDR2 are DFQATT and SNEGSKA (reference sequence). The CDR3 consists of 13 residues. In nucleotides, the CDR3 is TGCAGTGCTAGCTTTGGGGGGTTCGGCGAGCAGTACTTC. Translated: CSASFGGFGEQYF.

This chain links TRBV9 with TRBJ2-5; D remains ambiguous. V was shortened by 0 bases and J by 2 bases, with 14 bases between the two germline ends. CDR3 length: 16 amino acids. Germline CDR1 reads SGDLS; CDR2 reads YYNGEE. The CDR3 is CASSVAPLGPQETQYF. The CDR3 coding sequence is TGTGCCAGCAGCGTAGCCCCCCTGGGTCCACAAGAGACCCAGTACTTC. The full variable domain, completed using reference TRBV9 and TRBJ2-5, is DSGVTQTPKHLITATGQRVTLRCSPRSGDLSVYWYQQSLDQGLQFLIQYYNGEERAKGNILERFSAQQFPDLHSELNLSSLELGDSALYFCASSVAPLGPQETQYFGPGTRLLVL.

V is TRBV4-3 and J is TRBJ2-3; 11 bases map to TRBD2. Germline V lookup: CDR1 LGHNA, CDR2 YSLEER. The CDR3 is 15 amino acids. V lost 1 base, J lost 5 bases, and 2 bases stayed unmatched. CDR3 protein: CASSQALAGGDTQYF. The DNA for the CDR3 is TGCGCCAGCAGCCAAGCTCTAGCGGGAGGAGATACGCAGTATTTT.

This clonotype was picked up many times. This chain links TRBV7-2 with TRBJ1-3; D gene uncertain. The CDR3 has 14 amino acids. The ends were cut back, 4 bases at V and 3 bases at J, with 10 bases in the middle. Germline assignment: CDR1 SGHTA and CDR2 FQGNSA. The CDR3 protein is CASSSSTGGNTIYF. The CDR3 region has the DNA TGTGCCAGCAGCTCCAGCACGGGTGGAAACACCATATATTTT.

The genes are TRBV15 and TRBJ2-7, with 13 positions matching TRBD2. Per germline, CDR1 LNHNV and CDR2 YYDKDF (reference sequence). The J segment lost 4 bases and the V segment lost 1 base, leaving 4 bases of the junction unmatched. The CDR3 runs 16 residues. In DNA, the CDR3 is TGTGCCACCAGCAGAGGAGGACTAGCGGGAGAGTACGAGCAGTACTTC. Its protein is CATSRGGLAGEYEQYF.

The CDR3 loop reads CASSMDRGPQSGYTF. For the CDR3, the DNA is TGTGCCAGCAGCATGGACAGGGGGCCCCAATCGGGCTACACCTTC. The chain is built from TRBV7-2 and TRBJ1-2; 11 bases are a match to TRBD1. CDR1 is SGHTA, CDR2 FQGNSA, per germline. CDR3 length: 15 amino acids. J was trimmed by 8 bases and V by 5 bases; bases with no gene match: 10. Full variable domain (rest looked up from reference TRBV7-2 and TRBJ1-2): GAGVSQSPSNKVTEKGKDVELRCDPISGHTALYWYRQSLGQGLEFLIYFQGNSAPDKSGLPSDRFSAERTGGSVSTLTIQRTQQEDSAVYLCASSMDRGPQSGYTFGSGTRLTVV.

This clonotype was seen a few times. The chain is built from TRBV28 and TRBJ2-1; tentatively, D is TRBD1 (6 bases). In germline, CDR1 is MDHEN, CDR2 SYDVKM. Trimming removed 7 bases from V and 7 bases from J, with 11 bases in between. The CDR3 is made up of 12 amino acids. CDR3 in DNA: TGTGCCAGCACCACAGGGTTGAATGAGCAGTTCTTC. This gives the protein CASTTGLNEQFF.

V usage is TRBV6-2 or TRBV6-3 and J usage is TRBJ2-5, with TRBD2 identical over 9 bases. The germline V gene has CDR1 MNHEY and CDR2 SVGEGT. The CDR3 sequence is 14 residues long. Trimming cost V 7 bases and J 1 base; bases outside gene matches: 4. The CDR3 spells CASTSGTLQETQYF. CDR3 sequence (DNA): TGTGCCAGCACTAGCGGGACACTCCAAGAGACCCAGTACTTC.

This chain connects TRBV20-1 to TRBJ1-1; 8 positions agree with TRBD1. CDR3 size: 18 residues. Germline CDR1 and CDR2: DFQATT and SNEGSKA (reference sequence). V gave up 3 bases and J gave up 3 bases; unmatched junction bases: 18. The CDR3 loop reads CSARVYTGGARVDTEAFF. The CDR3 DNA reads as TGCAGTGCTAGGGTTTATACAGGGGGGGCGAGAGTAGACACTGAAGCTTTCTTT.

The V and J genes are TRBV14 and TRBJ2-5; 8 bases line up with TRBD2. The CDR3 is 16 amino acids. J gave up 5 bases and V 6 bases, and 14 bases lay outside the gene matches. Germline-derived CDR1 and CDR2 are SGHDN and FVKESK. CDR3: CASSSREGTTRETQYF. As DNA, the CDR3 is TGTGCCAGCAGTAGTCGGGAGGGCACTACGAGGGAGACCCAGTACTTC.

This rearrangement joins TRBV20-1 to TRBJ2-7; D not certain. V was clipped by 4 bases and J by 2 bases, with 15 bases between them. Germline assignment: CDR1 DFQATT and CDR2 SNEGSKA (reference sequence). CDR3 size: 14 residues. The DNA for the CDR3 is TGCAGTGCTAAGGTCTTGGACGGCCCCTACGAGCAGTACTTC. It is translated as CSAKVLDGPYEQYF.

For this clonotype: It may be a read error: a sequence one base away is much more abundant. This sequence joins TRBV20-1 and TRBJ2-2; 7 nucleotides match TRBD1. CDR3 size: 13 residues. Germline trimming cut 2 bases from V and 9 bases from J; bases unmatched to any gene: 6. Germline V gene data show CDR1 as DFQATT and CDR2 as SNEGSKA (reference sequence). CDR3 in amino acids: CSARPGGEWELFF. CDR3 coding DNA: TGCAGTGCTAGACCAGGGGGAGAGTGGGAGCTGTTTTTT.

J is TRBJ2-2 and V is TRBV20-1, with TRBD2 matching 7 bases. Germline-derived CDR1 and CDR2 are DFQATT and SNEGSKA (reference sequence). This CDR3 has 17 residues. J was trimmed by 0 bases and V by 6 bases; bases with no gene match: 13. CDR3 protein: CSAGTTGRNANTGELFF. CDR3 sequence (DNA): TGCAGTGCCGGGACCACCGGGAGGAACGCGAACACCGGGGAGCTGTTTTTT.

The chain links TRBV6-5 to TRBJ2-2, with 11 nucleotides matching TRBD2. Germline V lookup: CDR1 MNHEY, CDR2 SVGAGI. After removal of 0 bases from V and 1 base from J, the junction contained 1 base not matched to a gene. The CDR3 sequence is 17 residues long. CDR3 sequence (DNA): TGTGCCAGCAGTTACTCGGGGACTAGCGGGAACACCGGGGAGCTGTTTTTT. This translates into CASSYSGTSGNTGELFF.

Ten or more counts support this clonotype. The V and J genes are TRBV5-5 and TRBJ2-5; 7 positions agree with TRBD1. Trimming took 4 bases from V and 2 from J; bases not matched to a gene: 8. Germline V gene lookup returns CDR1 SGHKS and CDR2 YYEKEE (reference sequence). The CDR3 covers 15 residues. This CDR3 is CASSQNPGQQETQYF. The DNA of the CDR3 is TGTGCCAGCAGCCAAAACCCGGGACAGCAAGAGACCCAGTACTTC.

This clonotype occurred a few times. The rearrangement links TRBV3-1 to TRBJ2-5; D is perhaps TRBD2 (5 bases). The CDR3 has 15 amino acids. With 4 bases removed from V and 5 bases from J, the gap between germline ends came to 17 bases. The germline gives CDR1 LGHDT, CDR2 YNNKEL (reference sequence). CDR3 DNA: TGTGCCAGCAGCCCCCTTAGGACTTTGGTGGAGACCCAGTACTTC. Translation: CASSPLRTLVETQYF.

This clonotype was observed a few times. The genes are TRBV20-1 and TRBJ1-1, with TRBD1 matching over 7 bases. CDR3 length equals 15 residues. Germline CDR1 and CDR2: DFQATT and SNEGSKA (reference sequence). The J segment lost 0 bases and the V segment lost 3 bases, leaving 7 bases of the junction unmatched. The CDR3 region is CSARPGQRMNTEAFF. CDR3 coding DNA: TGCAGTGCTAGGCCGGGACAGAGGATGAACACTGAAGCTTTCTTT.

The chain employs TRBV10-3 and TRBJ2-7, with 7 nucleotides matching TRBD1. The CDR3 spans 14 residues. Germline values: CDR1 ENHRY, CDR2 SYGVKD. J gave up 0 bases and V 8 bases, and 7 bases lay outside the gene matches. The CDR3 sequence: CAISRGQVSYEQYF. CDR3 sequence (DNA): TGTGCCATCTCGAGGGGGCAAGTCTCCTACGAGCAGTACTTC.

The chain carries TRBV20-1 and TRBJ2-7, with D perhaps TRBD2 (6 bases). The tail of the sequence fits TRBJ2-1 better, so the J call may be wrong. This CDR3 has 15 amino acids. Germline V lookup: CDR1 DFQATT, CDR2 SNEGSKA (reference sequence). The CDR3 DNA sequence: TGCAGTGCTAGTGAAGCGGGCGGAACCTACAATGAGCAGTTCTTC. This gives the protein CSASEAGGTYNEQFF.

The V gene is TRBV9, the J gene TRBJ2-1; possible D gene TRBD2, 7 bases. Trimming pared 5 bases from V and 8 bases from J, leaving 17 bases between. CDR1 is SGDLS, CDR2 YYNGEE, per germline. The CDR3 runs to 14 residues. The CDR3 spells CASSSGPGGDEQFF. The CDR3 nucleotides are TGTGCCAGCAGTTCTGGTCCGGGGGGCGATGAGCAGTTCTTC.